This is a list of T cell receptor beta chains from one sample in a study of blood T cell repertoires in COVID-19. Profiled with immunoSEQ multiplex PCR; TCRdb holds only in-frame clones, not every one. The sample includes a few hundred thousand clones, approximately 80% of them seen just once. The sequenced sample was PBMCs or T cells enriched from blood (not recorded which). These receptors were taken from a woman aged 35 to 49 with acute COVID-19. Each CDR3 is given with its conserved first and last residue. The order of the fields is V gene, J gene, D gene, clone size, CDR3 protein, CDR3 DNA. D genes are given only for firm matches. The listing skips clone size in some rows; elsewhere it reads once, few, many or a size class.

TRBV7-9	TRBJ1-5	TRBD1	NA	CASSRGQADQPQHF	TGTGCCAGCAGCCGCGGACAGGCCGATCAGCCCCAGCATTTT
TRBV5-1	TRBJ1-6	NA	NA	CASSFYDSRRLGPLHF	TGCGCCAGCAGCTTTTATGACAGCAGAAGGTTGGGGCCCCTCCACTTT
TRBV19	TRBJ1-1	NA	NA	CASSIPGRVAEAFF	TGTGCCAGTAGTATACCCGGGAGGGTGGCTGAAGCTTTCTTT
TRBV7-9	TRBJ1-4	TRBD1	NA	CASSPDRGRDLEKLFF	TGTGCCAGCAGCCCGGACAGGGGGCGAGATTTGGAAAAACTGTTTTTT
TRBV19	TRBJ2-1	TRBD2	once	CASRLAGGPYNEQFF	TGTGCCAGTAGACTAGCGGGGGGCCCCTACAATGAGCAGTTCTTC
TRBV5-1	TRBJ2-3	NA	NA	CASSPPGRTDTQYF	TGCGCCAGCAGCCCTCCCGGTCGCACAGATACGCAGTATTTT
TRBV11-2	TRBJ1-1	NA	NA	CASSFAQQNTEAFF	TGTGCCAGCAGCTTTGCCCAACAGAACACTGAAGCTTTCTTT
TRBV29-1	TRBJ1-4	NA	once	CSAYMTGEKLFF	TGCAGCGCCTACATGACAGGTGAAAAACTGTTTTTT
TRBV9	TRBJ2-1	TRBD1	NA	CASSVGGGQYNEQFF	TGTGCCAGCAGCGTAGGAGGGGGCCAATACAATGAGCAGTTCTTC
TRBV27	TRBJ2-7	NA	NA	CASSHIVASRRSYEQYF	TGTGCCAGCAGCCACATCGTTGCTAGCAGACGCTCCTACGAGCAGTACTTC
TRBV18	TRBJ2-2	TRBD2	NA	CASSPPSLAGVGGELFF	TGTGCCAGCTCACCACCGTCACTAGCGGGAGTCGGCGGGGAGCTGTTTTTT
TRBV27	TRBJ2-7	TRBD1	NA	CASSLLQGGPVEQYF	TGTGCCAGCAGTTTATTACAGGGGGGACCCGTCGAGCAGTACTTC
TRBV7-3	TRBJ2-3	NA	NA	CASSLSQGRADTQYF	TGTGCCAGCAGCTTAAGTCAGGGCCGGGCAGATACGCAGTATTTT
TRBV28	TRBJ1-6	TRBD1	NA	CASSPGGADSPLHF	TGTGCCAGCAGTCCAGGGGGCGCGGATTCACCCCTCCACTTT
TRBV3-1/TRBV3-2	TRBJ2-7	TRBD2	NA	CASSQREGYEQYF	TGTGCCAGCAGCCAACGGGAGGGCTACGAGCAGTACTTC
TRBV10-3	TRBJ2-4	NA	NA	CASGGSLMFKYF	TGTGCCTCCGGGGGTAGCCTTATGTTCAAGTACTTC
TRBV7-9	TRBJ1-2	NA	NA	CASSLDGFGGRGYTF	TGTGCCAGCAGCTTGGACGGGTTTGGAGGCCGGGGCTACACCTTC
TRBV30	TRBJ1-3	NA	NA	CAWSGGASGNTIYF	TGTGCCTGGAGTGGTGGGGCCTCTGGAAACACCATATATTTT
TRBV19	TRBJ1-2	TRBD1	NA	CASSANRGAGGYTF	TGTGCCAGTAGTGCTAACAGGGGAGCAGGCGGCTACACCTTC
TRBV7-9	TRBJ1-1	TRBD1	NA	CASSLPTDRGLMNTEAFF	TGTGCCAGCAGCTTACCGACGGACAGGGGGCTCATGAACACTGAAGCTTTCTTT
TRBV27	TRBJ2-2	NA	NA	CASTYESGTTGELFF	TGTGCCAGCACCTATGAAAGCGGAACAACCGGGGAGCTGTTTTTT
TRBV11-2	TRBJ1-1	TRBD1	once	CASSSGTGYTEAFF	TGTGCCAGCAGCAGCGGGACAGGGTACACTGAAGCTTTCTTT
TRBV9	TRBJ2-7	TRBD1	NA	CASSVGTVSYEQYF	TGTGCCAGCAGCGTTGGGACAGTCTCCTACGAGCAGTACTTC
TRBV7-2	TRBJ1-2	NA	NA	CASSPGGRYGYTF	TGTGCCAGCAGCCCAGGAGGGCGCTATGGCTACACCTTC
TRBV30	TRBJ2-1	TRBD1	once	CACLPGQANNEQFF	TGTGCCTGCCTGCCGGGACAGGCAAACAATGAGCAGTTCTTC
TRBV24-1	TRBJ1-6	TRBD1	NA	CATSDSGGQGPFTNSPLHF	TGTGCCACCAGTGATTCCGGGGGACAGGGGCCTTTTACTAATTCACCCCTCCACTTT
TRBV15	TRBJ2-5	TRBD2	NA	CATSRVAGGWETQYF	TGTGCCACCAGCAGAGTTGCGGGGGGATGGGAGACCCAGTACTTC
TRBV7-3	TRBJ2-3	NA	few	CASSLEGATDTQYF	TGTGCCAGCAGCTTAGAGGGAGCAACAGATACGCAGTATTTT
TRBV7-8	TRBJ1-2	NA	NA	CASSLAITGEYGYTF	TGTGCCAGCAGCTTAGCTATTACCGGAGAGTATGGCTACACCTTC
TRBV3-1/TRBV3-2	TRBJ1-2	NA	few	CASSQGTGQAKTGYTF	TGTGCCAGCAGCCAAGGCACAGGGCAGGCTAAGACTGGCTACACCTTC
TRBV7-2	TRBJ2-7	NA	NA	CASSSLGTPNFDEQYF	TGTGCCAGCAGCTCGTTGGGGACACCGAACTTTGACGAGCAGTACTTC
TRBV4-2	TRBJ1-1	NA	NA	CASSRSQRGNTEAFF	TGTGCCAGCAGCCGGTCCCAAAGGGGGAACACTGAAGCTTTCTTT
TRBV2	TRBJ2-7	TRBD1	NA	CASSLTGQGHGPLTYEQYF	TGTGCCAGCAGCCTGACCGGACAGGGGCACGGTCCCCTCACCTACGAGCAGTACTTC
TRBV7-8	TRBJ1-4	NA	NA	CATRRATNEKLFF	TGTGCCACCAGGCGTGCAACTAATGAAAAACTGTTTTTT
TRBV29-1	TRBJ2-4	TRBD1	NA	CSVEGQDIQYF	TGCAGCGTTGAGGGACAGGACATTCAGTACTTC
TRBV2	TRBJ1-1	TRBD1	few	CARGTVEAFF	TGTGCCAGGGGGACAGTTGAAGCTTTCTTT
TRBV9	TRBJ2-7	TRBD1	NA	CASSGTGPWGEQYF	TGTGCCAGCAGCGGGACAGGACCTTGGGGCGAGCAGTACTTC
TRBV28	TRBJ1-4	NA	NA	CASSILGGVREKLFF	TGTGCCAGCTCAATCCTAGGGGGAGTTCGAGAAAAACTGTTTTTT
TRBV5-1	TRBJ2-3	TRBD2	NA	CASSWGLAGGFSTDTQYF	TGCGCCAGCAGCTGGGGACTAGCGGGGGGGTTTTCCACAGATACGCAGTATTTT
TRBV18	TRBJ2-7	NA	NA	CASSPPGSPWYEQYF	TGTGCCAGCTCACCCCCCGGGAGTCCTTGGTACGAGCAGTACTTC